Below, 18 T cell receptor beta chains from the same sample are listed, as sequenced in a study of blood T cell repertoires in COVID-19. Clones were sequenced by immunoSEQ multiplex PCR, and TCRdb holds only the in-frame ones, with some missing. The sample holds approximately 71,000 clones, roughly 82% seen once. Sequencing used peripheral blood. These TCRs come from a woman of 80 years or more with acute or convalescent COVID-19.

This chain links TRBV4-2 with TRBJ1-1, with 9 bases fitting TRBD1. Unmatched junction bases numbered 15, after V lost 3 bases and J lost 1 base. Germline V CDR1 and CDR2: LGHNA, YNFKEQ. This CDR3 is 19 amino acids long. CDR3 amino acids: CASSHPNRGPPYKNTEAFF. The CDR3 nucleotides are TGTGCCAGCAGCCATCCAAACAGGGGGCCTCCATACAAGAACACTGAAGCTTTCTTT.

V and J are TRBV5-4 and TRBJ2-3, with 11 bases matching TRBD2. The CDR3 contains 16 residues. Germline CDR1 SGHNT, CDR2 YYREEE (reference sequence). The trim removed 4 bases at V and 4 bases at J, leaving 8 bases unmatched. CDR3 residues: CASSPVAGGPADTQYF. In nucleotides, the CDR3 is TGTGCCAGCAGCCCTGTAGCGGGAGGGCCTGCAGATACGCAGTATTTT.

The CDR3 region has the DNA TGTGCCAGCAGGCCCGGGACAGGGGGTACAGATACGCAGTATTTT. Encoded protein: CASRPGTGGTDTQYF. This chain links TRBV27 with TRBJ2-3, with 11 bases lining up with TRBD1. Germline V gene sequence: CDR1 MNHEY, CDR2 SMNVEV (reference sequence). Trimming cost V 6 bases and J 3 bases; bases outside gene matches: 5. The CDR3 covers 15 residues.

This chain uses TRBV9 with TRBJ2-5, with TRBD1 matching over 7 bases. V trimming: 4 bases; J trimming: 4 bases; junction bases outside the gene matches: 10. Germline V lookup: CDR1 SGDLS, CDR2 YYNGEE. CDR3 length: 15 amino acids. CDR3 protein: CASSNLRQGVETQYF. The DNA for the CDR3 is TGTGCCAGCAGCAATTTACGACAGGGTGTAGAGACCCAGTACTTC.

This clone showed up just a few times. This rearrangement joins TRBV4-1 to TRBJ1-5, with D unresolved. The CDR3 consists of 15 residues. Looked up from germline, CDR1 is MGHRA and CDR2 is YSYEKL. Trimming removed 4 bases from V and 0 bases from J, with 10 bases in between. The CDR3 here is CASSPMETSNQPQHF. Here the CDR3 DNA reads TGCGCCAGCAGCCCAATGGAGACTAGCAATCAGCCCCAGCATTTT.

This rearrangement joins TRBV7-6 to TRBJ2-5; 13 nucleotides agree with TRBD2. The CDR3 covers 19 residues. The V and J ends lost 5 bases and 4 bases, in that order; junction bases with no gene match: 16. The V gene's germline CDR1 is SGHVS and CDR2 FNYEAQ. Written as DNA, the CDR3 is TGTGCCAGCAGCGCCTCCTATAGGAGACTAGCGGGAGGCGGAGAGACCCAGTACTTC. Amino acid sequence: CASSASYRRLAGGGETQYF.

The chain links TRBV5-8 to TRBJ1-4; 12 nucleotides agree with TRBD1. Trimming took 4 bases from V and 5 from J; bases not matched to a gene: 3. Germline V gene data show CDR1 as SGHTS and CDR2 as YDEGEE. There are 15 residues in the CDR3. The CDR3 sequence is CASSMGQGANEKLFF. CDR3 in DNA: TGTGCCAGCAGCATGGGACAGGGGGCGAATGAAAAACTGTTTTTT.

The rearrangement links TRBV30 to TRBJ2-7; tentative D call: TRBD1 (5 bases). The ends were cut back, 3 bases at V and 6 bases at J, with 15 bases in the middle. CDR1 is GTSNPN, CDR2 SVGIG, per germline (reference sequence). This CDR3 is 13 amino acids long. CDR3 coding DNA: TGTGCCTGGAGCTCAGGGTCGGAAGCCGAGCAGTACTTC. It is translated as CAWSSGSEAEQYF.

The genes are TRBV11-2 and TRBJ1-2; D ambiguous. This CDR3 has 13 amino acids. Germline V gives CDR1 SGHAT, CDR2 FQNNGV. V gave up 1 base and J gave up 1 base, with 4 bases separating them. The CDR3 DNA follows: TGTGCCAGCAGCTTAGCAGATAACTATGGCTACACCTTC. It translates to CASSLADNYGYTF.

The rearrangement uses TRBV7-7 and TRBJ2-1; 9 bases map to TRBD2. Germline V gene data show CDR1 as SSHAT and CDR2 as FNYEAQ (reference sequence). The J segment lost 3 bases and the V segment lost 5 bases, leaving 5 bases of the junction unmatched. The CDR3 consists of 15 residues. CDR3 sequence reads: CASSPREGVYNEQFF. In nucleotides, the CDR3 is TGTGCCAGCAGCCCGCGGGAGGGGGTCTACAATGAGCAGTTCTTC.

A few counts support this clone. This chain uses TRBV5-6 with TRBJ2-7; possibly TRBD1 for D (6 bases). V lost 4 bases to trimming and J lost 2 bases, with 16 bases between them. Germline lookup yields CDR1 SGHDT and CDR2 YYEEEE. This CDR3 contains 15 residues. The CDR3 spells CASSDWTAITYEQYF. CDR3 coding DNA: TGTGCCAGCAGCGACTGGACAGCCATCACCTACGAGCAGTACTTC.

The chain is built from TRBV10-3 and TRBJ2-1; 7 bases map to TRBD2. The germline V gene encodes CDR1 ENHRY and CDR2 SYGVKD. Trimming cost V 8 bases and J 0 bases; bases outside gene matches: 4. CDR3 length: 14 amino acids. The CDR3 reads CAIAAGDSYNEQFF. DNA for the CDR3: TGTGCCATCGCCGCGGGGGACTCCTACAATGAGCAGTTCTTC.

The chain couples TRBV3-1 (or the pseudogene TRBV3-2) to TRBJ1-6; D is uncertain. The CDR3 has 14 residues. Germline V CDR1 and CDR2: LGHDT, YNNKEL (reference sequence). Trimming pared 1 base from V and 10 bases from J, leaving 11 bases between. The CDR3 coding sequence is TGTGCCAGCAGCCAAGGCCGGAGGCGGTCACCCCTCCACTTT. This codes for CASSQGRRRSPLHF.

This clone was detected a few times. The chain is built from TRBV5-1 and TRBJ1-1, with TRBD1 matching 7 bases. The ends lost 0 bases at V and 1 base at J; junction bases unmatched: 3. The CDR3 has 15 amino acids. From germline, CDR1 is SGHRS and CDR2 YFSETQ. CDR3 amino acids: CASSLAGTANTEAFF. The CDR3 DNA sequence: TGCGCCAGCAGCTTGGCCGGGACAGCGAACACTGAAGCTTTCTTT.

V usage is TRBV7-9 and J usage is TRBJ1-1; D gene uncertain. This CDR3 has 13 amino acids. Germline CDR1 is SEHNR and CDR2 is FQNEAQ (reference sequence). Deletions cut 4 bases from V and 0 bases from J, with 6 bases between. This CDR3 reads CASSYLMNTEAFF. As DNA, the CDR3 is TGTGCCAGCAGCTACCTAATGAACACTGAAGCTTTCTTT.

The rearrangement uses TRBV10-3 and TRBJ1-2; no definite D call. Deletions cut 3 bases from V and 4 bases from J, with 15 bases between. CDR1 and CDR2 (germline): ENHRY, SYGVKD. CDR3 size: 15 residues. The CDR3 bases are TGTGCCATCAGTGAAAGTGCAGGCGTCGGCTATGGCTACACCTTC. The encoded protein is CAISESAGVGYGYTF.

In this sample, this clone turned up once. This chain uses TRBV19 with TRBJ1-5; D is uncertain. Trimming stripped 6 bases from V and 8 bases from J, with 11 bases between. This CDR3 comprises 12 residues. Germline V gene lookup returns CDR1 LNHDA and CDR2 SQIVND (reference sequence). The chain's CDR3 is CASSRRGKPQHF. As DNA, the CDR3 is TGTGCCAGTAGCCGGCGAGGAAAGCCCCAGCATTTT.

The V call is TRBV28, the J call TRBJ2-1; TRBD2 matches 11 bases. CDR3 size: 17 residues. Germline values: CDR1 MDHEN, CDR2 SYDVKM. The V segment lost 6 bases and the J segment 6 bases; nucleotides outside the gene matches: 13. Written as DNA, the CDR3 is TGTGCCAGCAGCTTGATTACGGGACTAGCGGAATCCAATGAGCAGTTCTTC. This translates into CASSLITGLAESNEQFF.